These 17 T cell receptor beta chains originate from one sample sequenced in a study of T-cell reconstitution after alpha-beta-depleted transplantation in children. Unique molecular identifiers tagged the TCRbeta library. TCRdb analysed the PCR reads with MiXCR anew, one entry per CDR3 protein. The sample has around 960,000 distinct CDR3 sequences, roughly 29% seen once. The source material was PBMCs, mostly from graft donor cells, sampled 360 days after TCRalphabeta/CD19-depleted stem cell transplant. The receptors originated from a boy younger than two who had a stem cell transplant for SCID, so the T cells may come from the graft donor.

This clonotype has more than one count but fewer than ten. V usage is TRBV27 and J usage is TRBJ2-5; 8 bases agree with TRBD1. J gave up 5 bases and V 6 bases, and 8 bases lay outside the gene matches. The germline gives CDR1 MNHEY, CDR2 SMNVEV (reference sequence). The CDR3 is made up of 14 amino acids. CDR3 amino acids: CASRGTGATETQYF. CDR3 nucleotide sequence: TGTGCCAGCAGGGGGACAGGCGCTACCGAGACCCAGTACTTC.

The chain links TRBV24-1 to TRBJ2-3; TRBD1 aligns across 11 bases. CDR1 is KGHDR, CDR2 SFDVKD, per germline. Trimming at V came to 0 bases and at J to 6 bases, leaving 13 bases not matched to a gene. The CDR3 consists of 19 residues. The CDR3 DNA follows: TGTGCCACCAGTGATTTGGAATCGGGACAGGGGGAGATTGGGGATACGCAGTATTTT. It is translated as CATSDLESGQGEIGDTQYF.

V gene TRBV28 combines with J gene TRBJ2-7, with a possible D match to TRBD1 (6 bases). The CDR3 has 16 amino acids. V shed 3 bases and J shed 2 bases, with 17 bases lying between them. Germline V gene lookup returns CDR1 MDHEN and CDR2 SYDVKM. The CDR3 DNA follows: TGTGCCAGCAGTTTCCCTTGGATGACAGGTACCTACGAGCAGTACTTC. Translated: CASSFPWMTGTYEQYF. Using reference TRBV28 and TRBJ2-7 for the parts outside the CDR3, the full variable domain is DVKVTQSSRYLVKRTGEKVFLECVQDMDHENMFWYRQDPGLGLRLIYFSYDVKMKEKGDIPEGYSVSREKKERFSLILESASTNQTSMYLCASSFPWMTGTYEQYFGPGTRLTVT.

This clonotype has only a few counts. The genes are TRBV4-3 and TRBJ2-2; TRBD2 aligns across 15 bases. From germline, CDR1 is LGHNA and CDR2 YSLEER. The CDR3 covers 20 residues. J lost 1 base, V lost 5 bases, and 11 bases had no gene match. The CDR3 DNA reads as TGCGCCAGCAGCTTCCGGGGGACTAGCGGGGGGCTCCTGAACACCGGGGAGCTGTTTTTT. Translation: CASSFRGTSGGLLNTGELFF.

This sequence joins TRBV5-1 and TRBJ2-7; 7 nucleotides agree with TRBD2. This CDR3 is built from 17 residues. Germline CDR1 reads SGHRS; CDR2 reads YFSETQ. After removal of 0 bases from V and 1 base from J, the junction contained 10 bases not matched to a gene. The CDR3 protein is CASSLGIGAGRSYEQYF. CDR3 in DNA: TGCGCCAGCAGCTTGGGAATCGGAGCGGGACGTTCCTACGAGCAGTACTTC.

The chain couples TRBV4-3 to TRBJ2-2; D unclear. CDR3 length: 15 residues. Trimming stripped 0 bases from V and 9 bases from J, with 14 bases between. Looked up from germline, CDR1 is LGHNA and CDR2 is YSLEER. DNA of the CDR3: TGCGCCAGCAGCCAAGAATTGGCTCCCAGCCGGGAGCTGTTTTTT. It translates to CASSQELAPSRELFF.

In its sample, this clonotype was seen a few times. The gene calls are TRBV5-1 and TRBJ1-1; possibly TRBD1 for D (6 bases). The CDR3 consists of 15 residues. Trimming left V 5 bases short and J 5 bases short, with 19 bases between. Per germline, CDR1 SGHRS and CDR2 YFSETQ. The CDR3 DNA reads as TGCGCCAGCAGAAAGGGACCCCACAGGGAAACTGAAGCTTTCTTT. It encodes CASRKGPHRETEAFF.

This clonotype was counted a few times. This sequence joins TRBV29-1 and TRBJ2-2; 11 bases match TRBD1. In germline, CDR1 is SQVTM, CDR2 ANQGSEA. V lost 7 bases to trimming and J lost 5 bases; unmatched junction nucleotides: 9. There are 15 residues in the CDR3. The DNA for the CDR3 is TGCAGCGCCTCCCTCAGGGACAGGGGGACCGGGGAGCTGTTTTTT. Its translation is CSASLRDRGTGELFF.

This clonotype was detected a few times. The V call is TRBV12-3 or TRBV12-4, the J call TRBJ1-2; 7 nucleotides match TRBD1. J was trimmed by 8 bases and V by 7 bases; bases with no gene match: 7. This CDR3 region has 12 residues. CDR3: CASTQQGTGYTF. DNA for the CDR3: TGTGCCAGCACCCAACAGGGGACAGGCTACACCTTC.

The chain joins TRBV9 to TRBJ2-7; weak D call: TRBD1 (5 bases). CDR1 and CDR2 from the germline V gene are SGDLS and YYNGEE. V was pared by 0 bases and J by 0 bases, with 13 bases between. CDR3 length: 16 amino acids. The CDR3: CASSVGEKQGSYEQYF. The DNA of the CDR3 is TGTGCCAGCAGCGTAGGGGAAAAGCAGGGCTCCTACGAGCAGTACTTC.

This clonotype was seen more than once but under ten times. The rearrangement links TRBV5-1 to TRBJ1-1; 7 bases are shared with TRBD1. The J segment lost 1 base and the V segment lost 4 bases, leaving 7 bases of the junction unmatched. The V gene's germline CDR1 is SGHRS and CDR2 YFSETQ. CDR3 length: 15 residues. CDR3 protein: CASSQRGQQNTEAFF. The CDR3 coding sequence is TGCGCCAGCAGCCAAAGGGGACAGCAGAACACTGAAGCTTTCTTT.

This clonotype was observed a handful of times. V is TRBV12-3 or TRBV12-4 and J is TRBJ2-5; the D call may be TRBD1 or TRBD2 (5 bases each). The CDR3 sequence is 15 residues long. V lost 5 bases, J lost 2 bases, and 15 bases lay in between. The CDR3 DNA reads TGTGCCAGCAGTACCCGGTTTGGGGGACAAGAGACCCAGTACTTC. Amino acid sequence: CASSTRFGGQETQYF.

This clonotype has a handful of counts. The chain has TRBV11-2 and TRBJ2-3, with a weak D call TRBD1 (6 bases). The germline V and J ends were trimmed by 5 bases and 6 bases, with 15 bases remaining between them. Germline-derived CDR1 and CDR2 are SGHAT and FQNNGV. CDR3 length: 14 amino acids. The CDR3 DNA follows: TGTGCCAGCAGCCCCACAGGGATGGGCGATACGCAGTATTTT. Protein product: CASSPTGMGDTQYF.

This clonotype appeared many times. This rearrangement joins TRBV20-1 to TRBJ2-7; D ambiguous. V lost 0 bases and J lost 2, with 5 bases in between. Germline CDR1 and CDR2: DFQATT and SNEGSKA (reference sequence). This CDR3 contains 12 residues. DNA of the CDR3: TGCAGTGCTAGAGACCGGCCCTACGAGCAGTACTTC. Its translation: CSARDRPYEQYF.

This clonotype was seen repeatedly, ten times or more. V usage is TRBV12-3 or TRBV12-4 and J usage is TRBJ2-5, with TRBD1 as a possible D gene (5 bases). V lost 2 bases and J lost 5, with 12 bases in between. The CDR3 covers 14 residues. The CDR3 protein is CASSLLQGWETQYF. Written as DNA, the CDR3 is TGTGCCAGCAGTTTATTGCAGGGCTGGGAGACCCAGTACTTC.

The V gene is TRBV7-2, the J gene TRBJ2-1, with 11 nucleotides matching TRBD2. This CDR3 is 15 amino acids long. Germline V gene sequence: CDR1 SGHTA, CDR2 FQGNSA. V lost 7 bases and J lost 3; bases outside the gene matches: 5. The CDR3 sequence is CASNRGLAVYNEQFF. Written as DNA, the CDR3 is TGTGCCAGCAACCGGGGACTAGCGGTCTACAATGAGCAGTTCTTC.

This clonotype was seen more than once but under ten times. This chain uses TRBV3-1 with TRBJ2-3; TRBD2 aligns across 10 bases. The trim removed 6 bases at V and 5 bases at J, leaving 8 bases unmatched. The CDR3 totals 15 residues. Looked up from germline, CDR1 is LGHDT and CDR2 is YNNKEL (reference sequence). The CDR3 DNA is TGTGCCAGCAGGTGGGGACTAGCGCTCGGAGATACGCAGTATTTT. It yields the protein CASRWGLALGDTQYF.